What follows describes a single T cell receptor beta chain. The data were obtained in a study of blood T cell repertoires in COVID-19. Trimming pared 0 bases from V and 3 bases from J, leaving 15 bases between. Germline CDR1 reads MNHEY; CDR2 reads SVGAGI. The CDR3 loop spans 16 amino acids. Using immunoSEQ multiplex PCR, the repertoire was profiled, and TCRdb retains in-frame clones only, with some absent. There are hundreds of thousands of clones in the sample; about 80% occur only once, and approximately 5% lies in the top ten. Material for sequencing was peripheral blood. The clonotype was recovered from a woman of 80 years or more with active or convalescent COVID-19. V is TRBV6-5 and J is TRBJ2-7, with a tentative D call TRBD1 (6 bases). CDR3 amino acids: CASSYSGTLLDYEQYF. The CDR3, as DNA: TGTGCCAGCAGTTACTCGGGGACACTACTAGACTACGAGCAGTACTTC.